The entry below gives a single T cell receptor (beta chain) sequence along with its context. Its matching antigen is unknown. The same CDR3 also results from other DNA sequences found in this sample. This entry is derived from a study of OX40 agonist ivuxolimab in advanced cancers. CDR1 and CDR2 from the germline V gene are DFQATT and SNEGSKA (reference sequence). Trimming took off 3 bases at V and 9 bases at J, with 12 bases between the two ends. The CDR3 spans 11 residues. Findings and limits, study-wide: Relative to CD4+, CD8+ T cells held more expanded clones on average.

Assay used: immunoSEQ multiplex PCR; TCRdb lists only in-frame clones, some missing. The sample carries tens of thousands of clones, roughly nine tenths recorded once. Source: CD4+ or CD8+ T cells sorted from blood, taken in a trial of the OX40 agonist ivuxolimab. The receptor was derived from an adult with an advanced solid tumor such as melanoma, head and neck, liver or kidney cancer. The V gene is TRBV20-1, the J gene TRBJ2-7; D remains ambiguous. Here the CDR3 reads CSASAELAQYF. For the CDR3, the DNA is TGCAGTGCTAGCGCCGAGCTGGCGCAGTACTTC.